This T cell receptor beta chain derives from a study of shared clonotypes between healthy human individuals. Study-wide points: Only blood underwent sampling, and tissue repertoires likely differ.

CDR3 length equals 14 residues. The germline CDR1 and CDR2 sequences are SGHDT and YYEEEE. V lost 0 bases, J lost 4 bases, and 10 bases lay in between. Donors comprised healthy HIV-negative adults lacking recent acute infections or vaccinations. Deep-level settings were used for running the assay. Assay: immunoSEQ multiplex PCR; the TCRdb copy retains only in-frame clones and omits some. The sample includes about 1 million clones, about 70% of them seen just once. Concerning this clone itself: Its antigen is not identified.

The sequence was obtained from a man younger than 30 in good health. This chain links TRBV5-6 with TRBJ1-1; TRBD1 might be the D (5 bases). Sequencing was performed on memory CD4+ T cells sorted from blood. The subset: CD45RA-negative fraction. The CDR3 region has the DNA TGTGCCAGCAGCTTGGAGGCAGGGATCACTGAAGCTTTCTTT. Protein product: CASSLEAGITEAFF.